These T cell receptor beta chains were read from a single sample in a study of blood T cell repertoires in COVID-19. Assay used: immunoSEQ multiplex PCR; TCRdb lists only in-frame clones, some missing. The sample consists of about 480,000 clones, approximately 88% of them appearing once. Sequenced sample: PBMCs or T cells enriched from blood (not recorded which). These receptors all come from a middle-aged woman who had recovered from COVID-19. Both conserved end residues are trimmed from each CDR3. A D gene is named only where the DNA matches it firmly. Rows may omit the clone size; those that give it use once, few, many or a size class.

CDR3 protein: ASSPPQPRSNEQF
clone size: .
CDR3 length: 13
V gene: TRBV18
D gene: .

CDR3 protein: ASSLNRGGAGGQETQY
clone size: .
CDR3 length: 16
V gene: TRBV11-3
D gene: TRBD2

CDR3 protein: ATSRVGSYGYT
clone size: .
CDR3 length: 11
V gene: TRBV15
D gene: .

CDR3 protein: ASSPPRGMDTGELF
clone size: few
CDR3 length: 14
V gene: TRBV18
D gene: TRBD2

CDR3 protein: ASSITDNEQF
clone size: .
CDR3 length: 10
V gene: TRBV19
D gene: .

CDR3 protein: ASNQPGTGQGYT
clone size: .
CDR3 length: 12
V gene: TRBV6-5
D gene: TRBD1

CDR3 protein: ATSDPGTAQETQY
clone size: .
CDR3 length: 13
V gene: TRBV24-1
D gene: TRBD1

CDR3 protein: ASSPRSSTGGSEAF
clone size: once
CDR3 length: 14
V gene: TRBV18
D gene: TRBD1

CDR3 protein: ASCRSGAGLEDTQY
clone size: .
CDR3 length: 14
V gene: TRBV5-1
D gene: .

CDR3 protein: ASSRGSESNQPQH
clone size: many
CDR3 length: 13
V gene: TRBV7-9
D gene: .

CDR3 protein: ASSERGFDEKLF
clone size: .
CDR3 length: 12
V gene: TRBV6-2/TRBV6-3
D gene: .

CDR3 protein: ASSAHLLGGVGSYGYT
clone size: .
CDR3 length: 16
V gene: TRBV9
D gene: .

CDR3 protein: ASSLEGPLGDNYGYT
clone size: .
CDR3 length: 15
V gene: TRBV5-1
D gene: .

CDR3 protein: ASSRNVGHYGNTIY
clone size: .
CDR3 length: 14
V gene: TRBV7-2
D gene: .

CDR3 protein: AWSTGGNYGYT
clone size: .
CDR3 length: 11
V gene: TRBV30
D gene: TRBD1

CDR3 protein: ASSLFGQQETQY
clone size: .
CDR3 length: 12
V gene: TRBV11-3
D gene: .

CDR3 protein: SASMGAVGQPQH
clone size: .
CDR3 length: 12
V gene: TRBV20-1
D gene: .

CDR3 protein: ASSDEAQPQH
clone size: .
CDR3 length: 10
V gene: TRBV2
D gene: .

CDR3 protein: ASSLRLAQETQY
clone size: once
CDR3 length: 12
V gene: TRBV7-9
D gene: .

CDR3 protein: ASSLLGGLAGMYNEQF
clone size: .
CDR3 length: 16
V gene: TRBV27
D gene: TRBD2